The 30 T cell receptor beta chains below all came from one sample that was sequenced in a study of spatial heterogeneity in lung cancer. TCRdb recomputed calls from the 5' RACE reads with MiXCR, one row per CDR3 protein. The sample includes 5,500 to 7,500 distinct CDR3 sequences, about 3.9% seen only once; the top ten take roughly 25%. Described time point: sample taken at primary tumor resection. Whole RNA, which was extracted from tumor, nontumor lung tissue or frozen PBMC, was sequenced without any cell sorting. Sequences were derived from normal lung tissue next to the tumor, sampled at surgery. These receptors were obtained from a female donor with early-stage non-small cell lung cancer.

This clonotype was seen ten or more times. This chain links TRBV2 with TRBJ2-2; possibly TRBD2 for D (6 bases). This CDR3 spans 15 amino acids. Trimming removed 6 bases from V and 5 bases from J, with 16 bases in between. From germline, CDR1 is SNHLY and CDR2 FYNNEI. The CDR3 reads CASRRDLGVTGELFF. The CDR3 DNA reads TGTGCCAGCAGGCGGGACCTGGGGGTTACCGGGGAGCTGTTTTTT.

Judged by abundance, this clonotype is medium-sized. The chain links TRBV10-3 to TRBJ1-2; 8 bases map to TRBD1. This CDR3 has 18 amino acids. The ends lost 4 bases at V and 8 bases at J; junction bases unmatched: 21. Germline V gene lookup returns CDR1 ENHRY and CDR2 SYGVKD. The CDR3 region is CAISGESGQVLTMRGYTF. The CDR3 bases are TGTGCCATCAGTGGAGAGTCGGGACAGGTGCTGACTATGAGGGGCTACACCTTC.

There are a few counts of this clonotype. The rearrangement joins TRBV7-9 to TRBJ2-7, with TRBD1 identical over 7 bases. Per the germline V gene, CDR1 is SEHNR and CDR2 is FQNEAQ (reference sequence). The CDR3 length is 14 residues. V shed 5 bases, J shed 3 bases, and the junction held 7 bases outside the gene matches. The CDR3 nucleotides read TGTGCCAGCAGCCGCCCAGCAGGGGGCTACGAGCAGTACTTC. As protein: CASSRPAGGYEQYF.

This clonotype was counted at least ten times. The gene calls are TRBV6-5 and TRBJ2-3; no clear D. Trimming pared 4 bases from V and 0 bases from J, leaving 5 bases between. The germline V gene encodes CDR1 MNHEY and CDR2 SVGAGI. CDR3 length equals 13 residues. The CDR3 DNA sequence: TGTGCCAGCAGTTTACGGAGCACAGATACGCAGTATTTT. As protein: CASSLRSTDTQYF.

This clonotype was detected many times. The rearrangement uses TRBV24-1 and TRBJ1-2; D is unclear. This CDR3 region has 15 residues. Germline V gene lookup returns CDR1 KGHDR and CDR2 SFDVKD. Trimming took off 4 bases at V and 2 bases at J, with 13 bases between the two ends. CDR3 coding DNA: TGTGCCACCAGTGAGTCCGGCGGTCTAAACTATGGCTACACCTTC. Amino acids: CATSESGGLNYGYTF.

By share, this clonotype ranks as medium-sized (0.01 to 0.1%). This chain connects TRBV4-2 to TRBJ2-4; 16 bases are shared with TRBD2. Germline V gives CDR1 LGHNA, CDR2 YNFKEQ. V shed 4 bases, J shed 10 bases, and the junction held 16 bases outside the gene matches. This CDR3 contains 19 residues. CDR3 region: CASSPLIPGTSGGGGIQYF. CDR3 sequence (DNA): TGTGCCAGCAGCCCCCTAATACCCGGGACTAGCGGGGGGGGCGGAATTCAGTACTTC.

This clonotype occurred many times. V and J are TRBV20-1 and TRBJ2-3, with D perhaps matching TRBD2 (5 bases). Germline CDR1 is DFQATT and CDR2 is SNEGSKA (reference sequence). V lost 0 bases to trimming and J lost 5 bases, with 15 bases between them. The CDR3 extends over 15 amino acids. Here the CDR3 reads CSARDRRGPGDTQYF. The CDR3 DNA reads as TGCAGTGCTAGAGATCGAAGAGGGCCCGGAGATACGCAGTATTTT.

Remarks on this clonotype: Given a much more abundant clone one base away, this may be a read error. V is TRBV7-7 and J is TRBJ2-5, with 8 bases matching TRBD1. CDR1 and CDR2 (germline): SSHAT, FNYEAQ (reference sequence). The CDR3 extends over 15 amino acids. In DNA, the CDR3 is TGTGCTAGCAGCTTAGGACAGGGCATGTCGGAGACCCAGAACTTC. Translating gives CASSLGQGMSETQNF.

This clonotype was found many times. The rearrangement uses TRBV9 and TRBJ2-3; 9 bases map to TRBD2. The CDR3 consists of 17 residues. V gave up 2 bases and J gave up 7 bases; unmatched junction bases: 14. In germline, CDR1 is SGDLS, CDR2 YYNGEE. CDR3 coding DNA: TGTGCCAGCAGCGTCGCCTTCGGGCGGGGGGGCCAAAATACGCAGTATTTT. Translation: CASSVAFGRGGQNTQYF. The full variable domain, with the rest looked up from reference TRBV9 and TRBJ2-3, is DSGVTQTPKHLITATGQRVTLRCSPRSGDLSVYWYQQSLDQGLQFLIQYYNGEERAKGNILERFSAQQFPDLHSELNLSSLELGDSALYFCASSVAFGRGGQNTQYFGPGTRLTVL.

At least ten counts were recorded for this clonotype. CDR3 amino acids: CASSLGAGGGYSYEQYF. The CDR3 DNA is TGTGCCAGCAGCTTAGGTGCTGGCGGGGGCTACTCCTACGAGCAGTACTTC. The J gene is TRBJ2-7, the V gene TRBV7-2; D perhaps matches TRBD2 (7 bases). The CDR3 length is 17 residues. Trimming stripped 1 base from V and 0 bases from J, with 16 bases between. Germline CDR1 SGHTA, CDR2 FQGNSA.

This clonotype was detected only a few times. The rearrangement joins TRBV24-1 to TRBJ2-3, with D possibly TRBD1 on 6 matching bases. V lost 3 bases, J lost 2 bases, and 11 bases lay in between. CDR3 length: 15 amino acids. Per the germline V gene, CDR1 is KGHDR and CDR2 is SFDVKD. CDR3 bases: TGTGCCACCAGTGATCCCCGGGACAACACAGATACGCAGTATTTT. It specifies CATSDPRDNTDTQYF.

This clonotype has at least ten counts. The V call is TRBV30, the J call TRBJ1-2; D unclear. The CDR3 sequence is 13 residues long. V shed 4 bases and J shed 7 bases, with 16 bases lying between them. Germline CDR1 and CDR2: GTSNPN and SVGIG (reference sequence). CDR3 DNA: TGTGCCTGGATCCCACGGGGTTCAGGTGGCTACACCTTC. Protein product: CAWIPRGSGGYTF.

Sample share makes this clonotype medium-sized. The rearrangement joins TRBV21-1 to TRBJ1-6; TRBD1 reflects the table's D call only, with no check against the DNA. TRBV21-1 is reported as a pseudogene. The CDR3 consists of 16 residues. DNA for the CDR3: TGTGCCAGCGAAGTTGCCGGGACAGGGGTGGGTTCACCCCTCCACTTT. Amino acid sequence: CASEVAGTGVGSPLHF.

This clonotype was observed at least ten times. CDR3 sequence: CASSLSGGGYEQYF. The CDR3 nucleotides are TGTGCCAGCAGTTTATCTGGGGGGGGCTACGAGCAGTACTTC. The chain uses TRBV27 and TRBJ2-7; 7 bases match TRBD2. Germline V gives CDR1 MNHEY, CDR2 SMNVEV (reference sequence). With 0 bases clipped from V and 3 bases from J, the junction kept 2 bases outside the gene matches. The CDR3 extends over 14 amino acids.

This clonotype has at least ten counts. The chain recombines TRBV9 with TRBJ1-2; D uncertain. V gave up 0 bases and J gave up 3 bases, with 15 bases separating them. Germline CDR1 and CDR2: SGDLS and YYNGEE. The CDR3 sequence is 16 residues long. In DNA form, the CDR3 reads TGTGCCAGCAGCGTAGCGGACGGATCCTATTACTATGGCTACACCTTC. Translating gives CASSVADGSYYYGYTF.

This clonotype has ten or more counts. The CDR3 is CASSLYIETYNEQFF. The CDR3 DNA reads as TGTGCCAGCAGTTTATATATTGAAACCTACAATGAGCAGTTCTTC. This chain links TRBV27 with TRBJ2-1, with D unclear. Trimming left V 1 base short and J 2 bases short, with 9 bases between. Germline V CDR1 and CDR2: MNHEY, SMNVEV (reference sequence). The CDR3 is 15 residues long.

By proportion, this clonotype is medium-sized. V usage is TRBV11-1 and J usage is TRBJ1-5; no definite D call. Trimming took off 2 bases at V and 1 base at J, with 3 bases between the two ends. Per the germline V gene, CDR1 is SGHAT and CDR2 is FQDESV (reference sequence). CDR3 size: 13 residues. The DNA for the CDR3 is TGTGCCAGCAGCTTACAGAGCAATCAGCCCCAGCATTTT. It yields the protein CASSLQSNQPQHF.

This clonotype has at least ten counts. The chain recombines TRBV5-6 with TRBJ1-2; D gene uncertain. The germline V gene has CDR1 SGHDT and CDR2 YYEEEE. The CDR3 loop spans 14 amino acids. With 0 bases removed from V and 2 bases from J, the gap between germline ends came to 8 bases. In DNA form, the CDR3 reads TGTGCCAGCAGCTTGGAATCAGTCAACTATGGCTACACCTTC. Protein product: CASSLESVNYGYTF.

In its sample, this clonotype was seen many times. V usage is TRBV7-2 and J usage is TRBJ2-1, with 7 bases fitting TRBD2. V shed 6 bases, J shed 10 bases, and the junction held 9 bases outside the gene matches. CDR1 and CDR2 from the germline V gene are SGHTA and FQGNSA. This CDR3 is built from 13 residues. CDR3 coding DNA: TGTGCCAGCAGTTTGAAGCGGGGCGGCGAGCAGTTCTTC. Amino acid sequence: CASSLKRGGEQFF.

The genes are TRBV9 and TRBJ1-4, with D maybe TRBD1 (5 bases). V lost 2 bases to trimming and J lost 7 bases, with 15 bases between them. Per germline, CDR1 SGDLS and CDR2 YYNGEE. CDR3 length: 15 amino acids. In nucleotides, the CDR3 is TGTGCCAGCAGCGTCGGGACTCCGGGAGGTGAAAAACTGTTTTTT. Its translation: CASSVGTPGGEKLFF.

This clonotype qualifies as medium-sized. The chain joins TRBV11-2 to TRBJ2-1; TRBD2 aligns across 16 bases. This CDR3 is built from 17 residues. The germline V gene encodes CDR1 SGHAT and CDR2 FQNNGV. J gave up 7 bases and V 5 bases, and 8 bases lay outside the gene matches. The CDR3 DNA reads TGTGCCAGCAGCAGAGGGACTAGCGGGGGGGCGAGAAATGAGCAGTTCTTC. Protein sequence: CASSRGTSGGARNEQFF.

This clonotype has at least ten counts. V usage is TRBV2 and J usage is TRBJ2-4; possible D gene TRBD1, 6 bases. The CDR3 covers 14 residues. Trimming removed 4 bases from V and 6 bases from J, with 13 bases in between. Per germline, CDR1 SNHLY and CDR2 FYNNEI. The CDR3 spells CASSGVGAGNIQYF. In DNA form, the CDR3 reads TGTGCCAGCAGTGGAGTGGGGGCAGGAAACATTCAGTACTTC.

This clonotype was counted ten times or more. The chain has TRBV3-1 and TRBJ1-1, with D possibly TRBD1 on 5 matching bases. The germline CDR1 and CDR2 sequences are LGHDT and YNNKEL (reference sequence). V lost 4 bases and J 2 bases, leaving 8 bases between the germline ends. The CDR3 has 13 amino acids. The CDR3 DNA is TGTGCCAGCAGCCGGACACAAAACACTGAAGCTTTCTTT. This gives the protein CASSRTQNTEAFF. Full variable domain (remainder filled in from reference TRBV3-1 and TRBJ1-1): DTAVSQTPKYLVTQMGNDKSIKCEQNLGHDTMYWYKQDSKKFLKIMFSYNNKELIINETVPNRFSPKSPDKAHLNLHINSLELGDSAVYFCASSRTQNTEAFFGQGTRLTVV.

This clonotype has at least ten counts. J is TRBJ2-7 and V is TRBV18; D unresolved. V dropped 3 bases and J dropped 4 bases, with 13 bases sitting between them. Germline CDR1 KGHSH, CDR2 LQKENI. CDR3 length: 14 residues. In DNA form, the CDR3 reads TGTGCCAGCTCACCGCCAAACTTGAGATACGAGCAGTACTTC. As protein: CASSPPNLRYEQYF.

This clonotype was recorded at least ten times. The gene calls are TRBV6-2 or TRBV6-3 and TRBJ2-5; perhaps D is TRBD1 or TRBD2 (6 bases each). The CDR3 length is 14 residues. Germline CDR1 is MNHEY and CDR2 is SVGEGT. V lost 7 bases and J 4 bases, leaving 16 bases between the germline ends. The CDR3 is CASTQRVGGETQYF. CDR3 DNA: TGTGCCAGCACCCAGCGGGTAGGGGGAGAGACCCAGTACTTC.

This clonotype showed up many times. The chain recombines TRBV6-2 or TRBV6-3 with TRBJ2-2, with D possibly TRBD1 on 5 matching bases. Germline lookup yields CDR1 MNHEY and CDR2 SVGEGT. V gave up 2 bases and J gave up 5 bases, with 12 bases separating them. This CDR3 region has 15 residues. The CDR3 loop reads CASSYDRPPTGELFF. DNA for the CDR3: TGTGCCAGCAGTTACGACAGACCACCTACCGGGGAGCTGTTTTTT.

This clonotype was counted at least ten times. The gene calls are TRBV30 and TRBJ1-1, with a weak D call TRBD1 (5 bases). Trimming cost V 2 bases and J 0 bases, with 7 bases left between them. CDR3 length: 13 amino acids. CDR1 is GTSNPN, CDR2 SVGIG, per germline (reference sequence). This CDR3 is CAWSTGVNTEAFF. As DNA, the CDR3 is TGTGCCTGGAGTACGGGGGTGAACACTGAAGCTTTCTTT.

This clonotype appeared many times. This rearrangement joins TRBV18 to TRBJ2-1; the match to TRBD2 covers 8 bases. V was pared by 3 bases and J by 2 bases, with 3 bases of the junction left unmatched. The CDR3 loop spans 15 amino acids. Germline CDR1 and CDR2: KGHSH and LQKENI. The CDR3 region is CASSPSGVPYNEQFF. The DNA of the CDR3 is TGTGCCAGCTCACCTAGCGGGGTTCCCTACAATGAGCAGTTCTTC.

This clonotype was counted ten times or more. This chain uses TRBV7-2 with TRBJ1-5; the match to TRBD1 covers 9 bases. J gave up 7 bases and V 5 bases, and 9 bases lay outside the gene matches. CDR1 is SGHTA, CDR2 FQGNSA, per germline. The CDR3 spans 15 residues. In DNA form, the CDR3 reads TGTGCCAGCAGCCCCTGGACAGGGGTTGGGCAGCCCCAGCATTTT. It specifies CASSPWTGVGQPQHF. Looking up the rest from reference TRBV7-2 and TRBJ1-5 gives the full variable domain: GAGVSQSPSNKVTEKGKDVELRCDPISGHTALYWYRQSLGQGLEFLIYFQGNSAPDKSGLPSDRFSAERTGGSVSTLTIQRTQQEDSAVYLCASSPWTGVGQPQHFGDGTRLSIL.

This clonotype was observed many times. V is TRBV18 and J is TRBJ1-3, with 12 positions matching TRBD1. Germline V CDR1 and CDR2: KGHSH, LQKENI. V was pared by 4 bases and J by 0 bases, with 4 bases of the junction left unmatched. CDR3 length: 17 amino acids. The CDR3 nucleotides are TGTGCCAGCTCACAGGGACAGGGGGCCTCCTCTGGAAACACCATATATTTT. This codes for CASSQGQGASSGNTIYF.